The 31 T cell receptor beta chains presented below share a single source sample, sequenced in a study of T-cell memory formation after mild COVID-19. TCRdb itself ran the 5' RACE reads through MiXCR, one entry per CDR3 protein. The sample includes over 300,000 distinct CDR3 sequences, 20% of them seen just once. Sequencing used PBMCs or a T cell subset sorted from them (not recorded which). The receptor set was obtained from a man aged 18 to 29 who had mild COVID-19 (a few samples of this study predate the infection). Cell type and time point are not known.

The chain employs TRBV15 and TRBJ2-1, with TRBD1 matching over 7 bases. Unmatched junction bases numbered 18, after V lost 1 base and J lost 3 bases. The CDR3 covers 20 residues. CDR1 is LNHNV and CDR2 is YYDKDF in the germline V gene (reference sequence). The CDR3 loop reads CATSRAPGTGQQGLYNEQFF. The DNA of the CDR3 is TGTGCCACCAGCAGAGCGCCAGGTACCGGGCAACAGGGGCTCTACAATGAGCAGTTCTTC. Complete variable domain (other parts from reference TRBV15 and TRBJ2-1): DAMVIQNPRYQVTQFGKPVTLSCSQTLNHNVMYWYQQKSSQAPKLLFHYYDKDFNNEADTPDNFQSRRPNTSFCFLDIRSPGLGDTAMYLCATSRAPGTGQQGLYNEQFFGPGTRLTVL.

This chain connects TRBV12-3 or TRBV12-4 to TRBJ1-1; 9 nucleotides align to TRBD1. CDR3 length: 17 amino acids. The J segment lost 8 bases and the V segment lost 4 bases, leaving 17 bases of the junction unmatched. CDR3 in amino acids: CASSSTGQGKNPLEAFF. CDR3 sequence (DNA): TGTGCCAGCAGTTCGACGGGACAGGGCAAGAACCCCCTGGAAGCTTTCTTT.

This clonotype was seen a few times. CDR3 coding DNA: TGTGCCAGCAGCGTCACAGAGAACACTGAAGCTTTCTTT. This encodes CASSVTENTEAFF. V is TRBV7-9 and J is TRBJ1-1; D gene unclear. Per germline, CDR1 SEHNR and CDR2 FQNEAQ (reference sequence). The CDR3 length is 13 residues. V lost 5 bases and J lost 1, with 8 bases in between.

The chain couples TRBV6-1 to TRBJ1-2; a weak D match, TRBD1 (5 bases). Trimming pared 0 bases from V and 4 bases from J, leaving 9 bases between. The CDR3 has 14 residues. Germline lookup yields CDR1 MNHNS and CDR2 SASEGT. CDR3 DNA sequence: TGTGCCAGCAGTGAAGCAGGGACGCGCTATGGCTACACCTTC. Translated, it gives CASSEAGTRYGYTF.

This clonotype was picked up a small number of times. The J gene is TRBJ1-2, the V gene TRBV12-3 or TRBV12-4; possibly TRBD1 for D (6 bases). The V end lost 6 bases, the J end lost 4 bases, and 18 bases lay between the germline ends. This CDR3 is built from 15 residues. The CDR3 bases are TGTGCCAGCAGCCGGAGCAGGGGAGGGGGCTATGGCTACACCTTC. Translation gives CASSRSRGGGYGYTF.

The genes are TRBV5-1 and TRBJ2-5; the match to TRBD2 covers 9 bases. CDR1 is SGHRS, CDR2 YFSETQ, per germline. The CDR3 consists of 15 residues. V dropped 0 bases and J dropped 2; count of bases not matched to a gene: 2. CDR3 sequence (DNA): TGCGCCAGCAGCTTGGCTAGCGGGACTCAAGAGACCCAGTACTTC. Its translation is CASSLASGTQETQYF.

The rearrangement links TRBV2 to TRBJ2-2, with D possibly being TRBD1 (5 bases). Between the trimmed V and J ends, which lost 0 bases and 6 bases, there was a span of 11 bases. The CDR3 spans 15 residues. Looked up from germline, CDR1 is SNHLY and CDR2 is FYNNEI. The CDR3 nucleotides read TGTGCCAGCAGTGAAGCTGGCGTAGGGGCCGGGGAGCTGTTTTTT. Translation gives CASSEAGVGAGELFF. Together with reference TRBV2 and TRBJ2-2, the CDR3 gives the full variable domain: EPEVTQTPSHQVTQMGQEVILRCVPISNHLYFYWYRQILGQKVEFLVSFYNNEISEKSEIFDDQFSVERPDGSNFTLKIRSTKLEDSAMYFCASSEAGVGAGELFFGEGSRLTVL.

CDR3: CASSFEGETQYF. In nucleotides, the CDR3 is TGCGCCAGCAGCTTCGAGGGGGAGACCCAGTACTTC. The chain recombines TRBV5-1 with TRBJ2-5, with D perhaps assigned TRBD1 or TRBD2 (5 bases each). V was pared by 2 bases and J by 5 bases, with 7 bases between. CDR1 and CDR2 from the germline V gene are SGHRS and YFSETQ. This CDR3 spans 12 amino acids.

This clonotype appeared a few times. This chain uses TRBV20-1 with TRBJ1-1, with unresolved D. V was pared by 0 bases and J by 4 bases, with 9 bases between. Germline V CDR1 and CDR2: DFQATT, SNEGSKA (reference sequence). The CDR3 totals 13 residues. The CDR3 DNA sequence: TGCAGTGCTAGAGATCCCGTGGGCACTGAAGCTTTCTTT. As protein: CSARDPVGTEAFF.

In its sample, this clonotype was seen a few times. V is TRBV7-9 and J is TRBJ2-1; 9 bases are shared with TRBD2. Per germline, CDR1 SEHNR and CDR2 FQNEAQ (reference sequence). The CDR3 has 15 amino acids. J gave up 1 base and V 7 bases, and 5 bases lay outside the gene matches. CDR3 DNA sequence: TGTGCCAGCACCCTGGCGGGGGGGTCCTACAATGAGCAGTTCTTC. This codes for CASTLAGGSYNEQFF.

This clonotype was recorded a few times. This chain joins TRBV27 and TRBJ1-5; TRBD1 might be the D (5 bases). Trimming removed 1 base from V and 2 bases from J, with 9 bases in between. The CDR3 loop spans 15 amino acids. Germline V CDR1 and CDR2: MNHEY, SMNVEV (reference sequence). The CDR3 loop is CASSLWQGGNQPQHF. The CDR3 DNA sequence: TGTGCCAGCAGTTTATGGCAGGGCGGCAATCAGCCCCAGCATTTT.

This clonotype turned up a few times. This rearrangement joins TRBV7-9 to TRBJ2-2; D is tentatively TRBD1 or TRBD2 (5 bases each). This CDR3 region has 19 residues. Trimming removed 1 base at V and 0 bases at J, with 18 bases between. CDR1 and CDR2 from the germline V gene are SEHNR and FQNEAQ (reference sequence). CDR3 sequence: CASSLVVVLGDANTGELFF. DNA for the CDR3: TGTGCCAGCAGCTTAGTGGTAGTCTTGGGGGACGCGAACACCGGGGAGCTGTTTTTT.

The rearrangement joins TRBV7-3 to TRBJ2-3, with D unclear. CDR1 and CDR2 (germline): SGHTA, FQGTGA. V lost 5 bases, J lost 0 bases, and 15 bases lay in between. The CDR3 sequence is 16 residues long. The CDR3 is CASSPSYSPSTDTQYF. CDR3 DNA sequence: TGTGCCAGCAGCCCGTCGTATTCCCCTAGCACAGATACGCAGTATTTT.

In this sample, this clonotype turned up a few times. The rearrangement uses TRBV6-1 and TRBJ2-5, with 14 bases identical to TRBD2. Germline CDR1 reads MNHNS; CDR2 reads SASEGT. V shed 6 bases, J shed 7 bases, and the junction held 10 bases outside the gene matches. The CDR3 is made up of 16 amino acids. CDR3 in amino acids: CASRTSGGAGLSTQYF. The CDR3 region has the DNA TGTGCCAGCAGGACTAGCGGGGGGGCCGGCTTATCGACCCAGTACTTC.

The chain links TRBV5-1 to TRBJ1-2; TRBD1 is a possible D gene (5 bases). CDR1 and CDR2 (germline): SGHRS, YFSETQ. With 0 bases removed from V and 13 bases from J, the gap between germline ends came to 16 bases. The CDR3 extends over 13 amino acids. The CDR3 spells CASSLEGLILATF. The DNA for the CDR3 is TGCGCCAGCAGCTTGGAGGGGCTAATCCTGGCCACCTTC.

This clonotype came up a few times. The genes are TRBV12-3 or TRBV12-4 and TRBJ2-7; TRBD1 matches 9 bases. CDR3 length: 15 amino acids. With V trimmed by 3 bases and J by 1 base, 4 bases remained unmatched. The CDR3 region is CASSLGDRASYEQYF. In nucleotides, the CDR3 is TGTGCCAGCAGTTTGGGGGACAGGGCATCCTACGAGCAGTACTTC.

V is TRBV7-2 and J is TRBJ2-1; D may match TRBD1 or TRBD2 (6 bases each). This CDR3 contains 15 residues. V was cut by 5 bases and J by 6 bases, with 17 bases left in between. Germline values: CDR1 SGHTA, CDR2 FQGNSA. DNA of the CDR3: TGTGCCAGCAGCCCCGATGGGGGGCGGGGCAATGAGCAGTTCTTC. It encodes CASSPDGGRGNEQFF.

This clonotype occurred once. The chain combines TRBV6-5 with TRBJ1-2, with unresolved D. V lost 6 bases, J lost 2 bases, and 10 bases lay in between. CDR1 MNHEY and CDR2 SVGAGI come from the germline V gene. The CDR3 has 13 amino acids. CDR3 nucleotide sequence: TGTGCCAGCAGGGTACACCCCAACTATGGCTACACCTTC. Protein product: CASRVHPNYGYTF.

The sample holds a few counts of this clonotype. This sequence joins TRBV7-2 and TRBJ1-6; possibly TRBD1 for D (5 bases). Trimming shortened V by 4 bases and J by 10 bases, and 17 bases separated the two germline ends. CDR1 SGHTA and CDR2 FQGNSA come from the germline V gene. The CDR3 is made up of 15 amino acids. CDR3 sequence: CASSSGASLGSPLHF. The CDR3 coding sequence is TGTGCCAGCAGCTCTGGGGCCAGTCTGGGGTCACCCCTCCACTTT.

The chain couples TRBV29-1 to TRBJ2-7; D remains ambiguous. Germline CDR1 is SQVTM and CDR2 is ANQGSEA. Trimming pared 3 bases from V and 1 base from J, leaving 7 bases between. The CDR3 totals 12 residues. CDR3 in amino acids: CSVESESYEQYF. The CDR3 nucleotides read TGCAGCGTTGAGAGCGAGTCCTACGAGCAGTACTTC.

Written as DNA, the CDR3 is TGTGCCAGCAGTGAATCTGATTGGCCCGGCTACACCTTC. Its translation is CASSESDWPGYTF. V is TRBV6-1 and J is TRBJ1-2; D remains ambiguous. The V end was cut by 2 bases, the J end by 8 bases, with 12 bases between. Germline values: CDR1 MNHNS, CDR2 SASEGT. This CDR3 has 13 amino acids.

The rearrangement links TRBV4-3 to TRBJ1-3; 9 positions agree with TRBD1. CDR1 LGHNA and CDR2 YSLEER come from the germline V gene. Unmatched junction bases numbered 4, after V lost 0 bases and J lost 4 bases. The CDR3 spans 16 residues. The chain's CDR3 is CASSQDRTGAGNTIYF. DNA for the CDR3: TGCGCCAGCAGCCAAGATAGGACAGGGGCCGGAAACACCATATATTTT.

This rearrangement joins TRBV10-1 to TRBJ2-7, with TRBD2 identical over 10 bases. Trimming cost V 0 bases and J 8 bases; bases outside gene matches: 10. CDR3 length: 16 residues. Looked up from germline, CDR1 is WNHNN and CDR2 is SYGVQD (reference sequence). CDR3 coding DNA: TGCGCCAGCAGTGAGTCGAATCGGCTAGCGGGGGAAAAGCAGTACTTC. The encoded protein is CASSESNRLAGEKQYF.

The chain couples TRBV9 to TRBJ2-7; possible D gene TRBD1, 6 bases. The germline V gene has CDR1 SGDLS and CDR2 YYNGEE. There are 12 residues in the CDR3. V was clipped by 3 bases and J by 8 bases, with 12 bases between them. CDR3 sequence reads: CASSDQTGKQYF. The CDR3 DNA reads as TGTGCCAGCAGCGATCAAACAGGGAAGCAGTACTTC.

There are a few counts of this clonotype. This sequence joins TRBV12-3 or TRBV12-4 and TRBJ1-5, with D possibly matching TRBD1 (6 bases). V lost 3 bases and J lost 0, with 18 bases in between. This CDR3 contains 18 residues. CDR3 sequence: CASSFGDTSLYSNQPQHF. The CDR3 DNA follows: TGTGCCAGCAGTTTCGGGGACACCTCCCTGTATAGCAATCAGCCCCAGCATTTT.

This clonotype was counted at least ten times. The chain employs TRBV7-3 and TRBJ2-1; a weak D match, TRBD2 (6 bases). Germline lookup yields CDR1 SGHTA and CDR2 FQGTGA. The ends were cut back, 5 bases at V and 4 bases at J, with 9 bases in the middle. This CDR3 is 13 amino acids long. The CDR3 bases are TGTGCCAGCAGCCAGGACTATTACAATGAGCAGTTCTTC. It encodes CASSQDYYNEQFF.

This chain links TRBV7-6 with TRBJ2-7, with D perhaps being TRBD1 or TRBD2 (5 bases each). Trimming removed 0 bases from V and 2 bases from J, with 8 bases in between. CDR3 size: 14 residues. The germline gives CDR1 SGHVS, CDR2 FNYEAQ. CDR3 sequence (DNA): TGTGCCAGCAGCTTAGCCACGGGGCCCTACGAGCAGTACTTC. This sequence encodes CASSLATGPYEQYF.

This clonotype was seen a handful of times. The J gene is TRBJ2-5, the V gene TRBV6-5; D might be TRBD1 (5 bases). Trimming shortened V by 6 bases and J by 5 bases, and 10 bases separated the two germline ends. CDR3 size: 12 residues. Germline V lookup: CDR1 MNHEY, CDR2 SVGAGI. The DNA for the CDR3 is TGTGCCAGCAGAGGGGCTCAGGAGACCCAGTACTTC. Translated: CASRGAQETQYF.

V usage is TRBV4-1 and J usage is TRBJ2-7; a possible D gene is TRBD1 (5 bases). Trimming stripped 1 base from V and 4 bases from J, with 11 bases between. Germline values: CDR1 MGHRA, CDR2 YSYEKL. The CDR3 has 14 amino acids. The CDR3 loop reads CASSQVQGDYEQYV. Written as DNA, the CDR3 is TGCGCCAGCAGCCAAGTCCAGGGTGATTACGAGCAGTACGTC.

About this clonotype: The junction and the germline gene differ at one end; a read error may be behind it. J is TRBJ2-3 and V is TRBV7-2, with a weak D call TRBD2 (6 bases). In germline, CDR1 is SGHTA, CDR2 FQGNSA. CDR3 length: 15 residues. The CDR3 nucleotides are TGTGCCAGCAGCTTAAGTAGCGGCCTCACAAATACGCAGTATTTT. Protein product: CASSLSSGLTNTQYF.

This clonotype was seen a handful of times. J is TRBJ2-2 and V is TRBV27; TRBD2 matches 7 bases. The CDR3 has 15 residues. Per germline, CDR1 MNHEY and CDR2 SMNVEV (reference sequence). J lost 3 bases, V lost 7 bases, and 8 bases had no gene match. The CDR3: CASTSSGVYTGELFF. The CDR3 DNA is TGTGCCAGCACCTCGAGCGGGGTTTACACCGGGGAGCTGTTTTTT.